One sample yielded the 24 T cell receptor beta chains listed below, sequenced in a study of blood T cells in healthy people across ages. A second PCR, run for roughly 7 to 12 cycles, used a sample-barcoded 5' primer plus a J-beta primer mix. TCRdb re-analysed the 5' RACE reads in MiXCR, keeping a single row per CDR3 protein. This sample has fewer than 1,200,000 distinct CDR3 sequences, with under 30% found just once. This same sample was also part of a study on T cells of mothers and their children.

The sample taken for sequencing was blood. The source is a girl aged 2-10 years in good health.

The chain has TRBV5-1 and TRBJ2-7, with 8 bases lining up with TRBD2. Germline CDR1 SGHRS, CDR2 YFSETQ. This CDR3 has 13 residues. V trimming: 8 bases; J trimming: 3 bases; junction bases outside the gene matches: 7. This CDR3 reads CARILAEFYEQYF. The CDR3 region has the DNA TGCGCCAGGATACTAGCGGAGTTCTACGAGCAGTACTTC.

This clonotype appeared a few times. This chain uses TRBV10-3 with TRBJ1-2; no definite D call. This CDR3 is built from 13 residues. Germline V gene sequence: CDR1 ENHRY, CDR2 SYGVKD. Trimming left V 10 bases short and J 3 bases short, with 15 bases between. Written as DNA, the CDR3 is TGTGCCAGCTTGGACGTAAGGGACTATGGCTACACCTTC. This codes for CASLDVRDYGYTF.

Only a few counts were recorded for this clonotype. The genes are TRBV20-1 and TRBJ2-1; 9 nucleotides agree with TRBD1. Per the germline V gene, CDR1 is DFQATT and CDR2 is SNEGSKA (reference sequence). The CDR3 consists of 14 residues. Trimming removed 6 bases from V and 4 bases from J; junction bases left unmatched: 7. CDR3 in DNA: TGCAGTGCCGATCCGGGACAGGGTTACAATGAGCAGTTCTTC. Amino acids: CSADPGQGYNEQFF.

This chain joins TRBV5-1 and TRBJ2-5; 8 bases are shared with TRBD2. The CDR3 spans 19 residues. Per germline, CDR1 SGHRS and CDR2 YFSETQ. After removal of 0 bases from V and 6 bases from J, the junction contained 19 bases not matched to a gene. CDR3 bases: TGCGCCAGCAGCTTGGCCTTGGACAGCGGGGGCCTCGCGATACAGACCCAGTACTTC. Protein product: CASSLALDSGGLAIQTQYF.

This chain joins TRBV4-3 and TRBJ2-1, with TRBD1 matching 8 bases. Germline lookup yields CDR1 LGHNA and CDR2 YSLEER. Germline trimming cut 6 bases from V and 8 bases from J; bases unmatched to any gene: 9. The CDR3 consists of 14 residues. The CDR3 sequence: CASSQNRGRYEQFF. CDR3 sequence (DNA): TGCGCCAGCAGTCAAAACAGGGGGAGGTATGAGCAGTTCTTC.

The rearrangement uses TRBV6-4 and TRBJ2-5, with D unresolved. The tail of the sequence fits TRBJ2-1 better, so the J call may be wrong. The CDR3 is 13 amino acids. Germline loops: CDR1 MRHNA, CDR2 SNTAGT. The CDR3 nucleotides are TGTGCCAGCAGTGAAAGGTTCGACGATGAGCAGTTCTTC. Translation gives CASSERFDDEQFF.

The gene calls are TRBV4-3 and TRBJ2-1; 13 bases map to TRBD2. CDR3 length equals 15 residues. V lost 6 bases, J lost 4 bases, and 3 bases stayed unmatched. Germline values: CDR1 LGHNA, CDR2 YSLEER. CDR3 region: CASRATSGGYNEQFF. DNA of the CDR3: TGCGCCAGCAGGGCGACTAGCGGGGGGTACAATGAGCAGTTCTTC.

This clonotype was seen only a few times. The CDR3 protein is CASSMTIIRDQKGPINEQFF. CDR3 DNA sequence: TGTGCCAGCAGCATGACTATAATCCGGGACCAAAAAGGACCTATCAATGAGCAGTTCTTC. This chain links TRBV5-6 with TRBJ2-5, with D perhaps assigned TRBD1 or TRBD2 (5 bases each). The J call may be wrong; the DNA end is better matched by TRBJ2-1. Germline CDR1 is SGHDT and CDR2 is YYEEEE. The CDR3 loop spans 20 amino acids.

This clonotype was seen a few times. V gene TRBV12-3 or TRBV12-4 combines with J gene TRBJ2-3; D not certain. V shed 3 bases and J shed 0 bases, with 10 bases lying between them. The CDR3 spans 15 residues. The CDR3 is CASSFKTGSTDTQYF. CDR3 nucleotides: TGTGCCAGCAGTTTTAAGACTGGGAGCACAGATACGCAGTATTTT.

Worth noting for this clonotype: One end of the junction varies from germline; a read error may be responsible. In DNA, the CDR3 is TGTGCCCGCAGTTCTAACAGCTACGAGCAGTACTTC. Its translation is CARSSNSYEQYF. This chain joins TRBV28 and TRBJ2-5; D not resolved. Gene TRBJ2-7 matches the end of the DNA better, so the J call may be wrong. The CDR3 is 12 residues long. Germline V gene lookup returns CDR1 MDHEN and CDR2 SYDVKM.

The chain combines TRBV10-3 with TRBJ2-3; D call uncertain. CDR1 and CDR2 from the germline V gene are ENHRY and SYGVKD. CDR3 size: 13 residues. The germline V and J ends were trimmed by 4 bases and 4 bases, with 9 bases remaining between them. The CDR3: CAISGAVPDTQYF. As DNA, the CDR3 is TGTGCCATCAGTGGGGCAGTCCCAGATACGCAGTATTTT.

The rearrangement joins TRBV20-1 to TRBJ2-3, with D possibly matching TRBD2 (6 bases). The CDR3 is 13 amino acids. Germline CDR1 is DFQATT and CDR2 is SNEGSKA (reference sequence). V gave up 3 bases and J gave up 3 bases, with 10 bases separating them. In nucleotides, the CDR3 is TGCAGTGCTAGCGGGAGAAGGACAGATACGCAGTATTTT. Translating gives CSASGRRTDTQYF.

The chain is built from TRBV28 and TRBJ2-5; 15 bases fit TRBD2. The ends lost 5 bases at V and 2 bases at J; junction bases unmatched: 6. The CDR3 length is 17 residues. Per germline, CDR1 MDHEN and CDR2 SYDVKM. The CDR3 sequence is CASSPGTSGRLQETQYF. CDR3 in DNA: TGTGCCAGCAGTCCAGGGACTAGCGGGAGGCTACAAGAGACCCAGTACTTC.

This clonotype was observed a few times. The rearrangement joins TRBV29-1 to TRBJ2-5, with TRBD1 as a possible D gene (6 bases). Germline V lookup: CDR1 SQVTM, CDR2 ANQGSEA. This CDR3 is 15 amino acids long. Between the trimmed V and J ends, which lost 0 bases and 5 bases, there was a span of 16 bases. CDR3 coding DNA: TGCAGCGTTGAAGAGTACTCAGGGGCGGAGGAGACCCAGTACTTC. Translating gives CSVEEYSGAEETQYF.

The V and J genes are TRBV20-1 and TRBJ2-7, with a possible D match to TRBD2 (5 bases). Trimming took off 2 bases at V and 0 bases at J, with 8 bases between the two ends. CDR3 size: 13 residues. Per germline, CDR1 DFQATT and CDR2 SNEGSKA (reference sequence). CDR3 protein: CSARSGSSYEQYF. For the CDR3, the DNA is TGCAGTGCTAGAAGCGGTAGCTCCTACGAGCAGTACTTC.

A few counts support this clonotype. The V call is TRBV29-1, the J call TRBJ2-1, with 11 bases that match TRBD2. The CDR3 consists of 15 residues. J was trimmed by 8 bases and V by 3 bases; bases with no gene match: 9. Germline CDR1 is SQVTM and CDR2 is ANQGSEA. Written as DNA, the CDR3 is TGCAGCGTTGACTTTCTAGCGGGAGGAAACTATGAGCAGTTCTTC. Amino acids: CSVDFLAGGNYEQFF.

This clonotype occurred a few times. The chain uses TRBV7-2 and TRBJ1-1; D uncertain. Germline-derived CDR1 and CDR2 are SGHTA and FQGNSA. The CDR3 is made up of 16 amino acids. The germline V and J ends were trimmed by 1 base and 6 bases, with 18 bases remaining between them. DNA of the CDR3: TGTGCCAGCAGCTTAGTGGGCCGTGGGCTAGGTTCTGAAGCTTTCTTT. Protein sequence: CASSLVGRGLGSEAFF.

A few counts support this clonotype. V gene TRBV11-2 combines with J gene TRBJ2-5; unclear D gene. Germline values: CDR1 SGHAT, CDR2 FQNNGV. The germline V and J ends were trimmed by 0 bases and 2 bases, with 7 bases remaining between them. This CDR3 has 14 residues. CDR3 loop: CASSLEYGQETQYF. CDR3 DNA sequence: TGTGCCAGCAGCTTAGAATACGGTCAAGAGACCCAGTACTTC.

V is TRBV29-1 and J is TRBJ1-2; TRBD1 might be the D (5 bases). The CDR3 consists of 14 residues. The V gene's germline CDR1 is SQVTM and CDR2 ANQGSEA. Between the trimmed V and J ends, which lost 7 bases and 3 bases, there was a span of 18 bases. In DNA, the CDR3 is TGCAGCGCCGCCGGAGGGGAGCTGGACTATGGCTACACCTTC. Protein product: CSAAGGELDYGYTF.

The genes are TRBV28 and TRBJ1-5; possibly TRBD1 for D (6 bases). The germline V gene has CDR1 MDHEN and CDR2 SYDVKM. The CDR3 has 15 residues. Trimming removed 4 bases at V and 11 bases at J, with 21 bases between. For the CDR3, the DNA is TGTGCCAGCAGTTACCGGTTCCAGGGGAGGTGGGCCCAGCATTTT. It translates to CASSYRFQGRWAQHF.

This clonotype was counted at least ten times. The chain links TRBV19 to TRBJ2-5; 8 bases line up with TRBD1. The junction had 3 bases not matched to a gene; V was cut back by 5 bases and J by 1 base. There are 14 residues in the CDR3. CDR1 and CDR2 from the germline V gene are LNHDA and SQIVND (reference sequence). Here the CDR3 reads CASSSTGAQETQYF. The DNA of the CDR3 is TGTGCCAGTAGTTCGACAGGGGCCCAAGAGACCCAGTACTTC.

The gene calls are TRBV29-1 and TRBJ1-2, with a tentative D call TRBD1 (6 bases). In germline, CDR1 is SQVTM, CDR2 ANQGSEA. V dropped 7 bases and J dropped 7 bases, with 16 bases sitting between them. The CDR3 loop spans 12 amino acids. The CDR3 loop is CSATGKIGGYTF. DNA of the CDR3: TGCAGCGCCACAGGGAAGATCGGTGGCTACACCTTC.

For the CDR3, the DNA is TGCGCCAGCAGGCGGACAGAAGATACGCAGTATTTT. Residues: CASRRTEDTQYF. This chain uses TRBV5-1 with TRBJ2-3; D perhaps matches TRBD1 (6 bases). This CDR3 has 12 amino acids. The germline CDR1 and CDR2 sequences are SGHRS and YFSETQ. Trimming took off 5 bases at V and 5 bases at J, with 9 bases between the two ends.

This sequence joins TRBV4-1 and TRBJ2-7, with 8 nucleotides matching TRBD2. Germline-derived CDR1 and CDR2 are MGHRA and YSYEKL. V lost 1 base to trimming and J lost 4 bases; unmatched junction nucleotides: 9. The CDR3 extends over 16 amino acids. CDR3: CASSQGSGRGTYEQYF. DNA for the CDR3: TGCGCCAGCAGCCAAGGCAGCGGGAGAGGAACGTACGAGCAGTACTTC.